One sample yielded the 29 T cell receptor beta chains listed below, sequenced in a study of neurological immune-mediated disorders. In TCRdb, the 5' RACE reads were re-called with MiXCR into one record per CDR3 protein. The data hold approximately 100,000 distinct CDR3 sequences, with roughly 4% observed a single time. The source material was PBMCs. The receptors originated from a woman under 30 with multiple sclerosis.

This clonotype was picked up many times. Here the CDR3 DNA reads TGCAGTGCGAAGTCGGGGGGCCTTAATTCACCCCTCCACTTT. It codes for CSAKSGGLNSPLHF. This chain joins TRBV20-1 and TRBJ1-6; D perhaps matches TRBD1 (6 bases). Per the germline V gene, CDR1 is DFQATT and CDR2 is SNEGSKA (reference sequence). The V and J ends lost 6 bases and 6 bases respectively, with 15 bases between them. The CDR3 has 14 amino acids.

This clonotype was detected ten times or more. The chain couples TRBV5-1 to TRBJ1-3; D unclear. Germline values: CDR1 SGHRS, CDR2 YFSETQ. Trimming shortened V by 7 bases and J by 11 bases, and 7 bases separated the two germline ends. CDR3 length: 9 amino acids. The DNA for the CDR3 is TGCGCCAGCGGCCTATCCATATATTTT. Its protein product is CASGLSIYF.

This clonotype was seen ten or more times. The chain joins TRBV5-1 to TRBJ2-6, with D hard to call. CDR3 length: 18 residues. Germline V lookup: CDR1 SGHRS, CDR2 YFSETQ. Trimming removed 0 bases at V and 0 bases at J, with 13 bases between. This CDR3 reads CASSLGLGAPSGANVLTF. The CDR3 nucleotides read TGCGCCAGCAGCTTGGGATTGGGCGCCCCCTCTGGGGCCAACGTCCTGACTTTC.

Many counts were recorded for this clonotype. The chain is built from TRBV10-2 and TRBJ2-3; possible D gene TRBD2, 9 bases. The CDR3 has 18 residues. Germline lookup yields CDR1 WSHSY and CDR2 SAAADI. Trimming removed 0 bases at V and 10 bases at J, with 26 bases between. Here the CDR3 DNA reads TGCGCCAGCAGTGAGTCTGGAGGGCTAGCGGGGACAGGTGAGGCGCAGTATTTT. It specifies CASSESGGLAGTGEAQYF.

This clonotype was counted many times. The chain combines TRBV9 with TRBJ2-7; D is unresolved. Per the germline V gene, CDR1 is SGDLS and CDR2 is YYNGEE. The CDR3 spans 12 residues. Trimming left V 4 bases short and J 3 bases short, with 8 bases between. The CDR3 sequence: CASSRRNYEQYF. The CDR3 nucleotides read TGTGCCAGCAGCCGTAGAAACTACGAGCAGTACTTC.

This clonotype occurred many times. The genes are TRBV27 and TRBJ2-7, with D unresolved. The CDR3 consists of 15 residues. With 1 base removed from V and 0 bases from J, the gap between germline ends came to 10 bases. The germline V gene encodes CDR1 MNHEY and CDR2 SMNVEV (reference sequence). CDR3 protein: CASSLYAAGSYEQYF. CDR3 DNA sequence: TGTGCCAGCAGTTTATATGCTGCCGGCTCCTACGAGCAGTACTTC.

This clonotype came up many times. The V gene is TRBV7-9, the J gene TRBJ2-5; D is possibly TRBD2 (5 bases). Trimming cost V 5 bases and J 5 bases, with 18 bases left between them. Germline V gene lookup returns CDR1 SEHNR and CDR2 FQNEAQ (reference sequence). The CDR3 is 15 residues long. As DNA, the CDR3 is TGTGCCAGCAGCCCTCGGCGGGCGCAGGAGGAGACCCAGTACTTC. Translated, it gives CASSPRRAQEETQYF.

There are many counts of this clonotype. At one end the junction does not follow the germline gene, possibly because of a read error. The chain joins TRBV15 to TRBJ1-1; weak D call: TRBD1 (6 bases). Germline assignment: CDR1 LNHNV and CDR2 YYDKDF (reference sequence). This CDR3 is built from 15 residues. In DNA, the CDR3 is TGTGCCACCAGCAGAGATGGGGGGCTGAATACTGAAGCTTTCTTT. As protein: CATSRDGGLNTEAFF.

The table lists this clonotype with a few counts. The chain has TRBV5-1 and TRBJ2-5; TRBD2 aligns across 9 bases. The CDR3 has 14 residues. Per germline, CDR1 SGHRS and CDR2 YFSETQ. V gave up 5 bases and J gave up 5 bases; unmatched junction bases: 7. The CDR3: CASRNGLARETQYF. DNA for the CDR3: TGCGCCAGCAGAAATGGACTAGCGAGGGAGACCCAGTACTTC. The full variable domain, with the rest looked up from reference TRBV5-1 and TRBJ2-5, is KAGVTQTPRYLIKTRGQQVTLSCSPISGHRSVSWYQQTPGQGLQFLFEYFSETQRNKGNFPGRFSGRQFSNSRSEMNVSTLELGDSALYLCASRNGLARETQYFGPGTRLLVL.

This clonotype was observed at least ten times. The chain combines TRBV29-1 with TRBJ2-7; no clear D. Germline CDR1 SQVTM, CDR2 ANQGSEA. This CDR3 is 11 amino acids long. Trimming stripped 5 bases from V and 3 bases from J, with 8 bases between. CDR3 protein: CSVRRDYEQYF. As DNA, the CDR3 is TGCAGCGTTAGGAGAGACTACGAGCAGTACTTC.

This chain uses TRBV30 with TRBJ2-6; D unclear. The CDR3 loop spans 13 amino acids. Per the germline V gene, CDR1 is GTSNPN and CDR2 is SVGIG (reference sequence). Trimming took 3 bases from V and 0 from J, leaving 3 bases between them. CDR3 nucleotide sequence: TGTGCCTGGAGGTACTCTGGGGCCAACGTCCTGACTTTC. It encodes CAWRYSGANVLTF.

Many counts were recorded for this clonotype. The gene calls are TRBV13 and TRBJ2-7; 10 bases are shared with TRBD1. After removal of 5 bases from V and 2 bases from J, the junction contained 6 bases not matched to a gene. From germline, CDR1 is PRHDT and CDR2 FYEKMQ (reference sequence). The CDR3 sequence is 15 residues long. The CDR3 here is CASSGRDRGTYEQYF. CDR3 nucleotides: TGTGCCAGCAGCGGCCGGGACAGGGGAACCTACGAGCAGTACTTC.

This clonotype was picked up many times. V usage is TRBV24-1 and J usage is TRBJ1-3; D gene uncertain. Deletions cut 10 bases from V and 0 bases from J, with 12 bases between. This CDR3 is built from 14 residues. Germline lookup yields CDR1 KGHDR and CDR2 SFDVKD. In nucleotides, the CDR3 is TGTGCCACTTCCGGACGGAGCTCTGGAAACACCATATATTTT. Translating it yields CATSGRSSGNTIYF.

This clonotype came up many times. The chain is built from TRBV6-1 and TRBJ2-2; D may be TRBD1 (6 bases). Trimming cost V 7 bases and J 1 base, with 19 bases left between them. CDR1 is MNHNS, CDR2 SASEGT, per germline. The CDR3 consists of 17 residues. The CDR3 here is CASNRGSGAGNTGELFF. The CDR3 region has the DNA TGTGCCAGCAACCGCGGGTCAGGGGCCGGGAACACCGGGGAGCTGTTTTTT.

This clonotype occurred many times. This chain uses TRBV29-1 with TRBJ2-1; tentative D call: TRBD1 (6 bases). V lost 5 bases and J 9 bases, leaving 17 bases between the germline ends. CDR1 SQVTM and CDR2 ANQGSEA come from the germline V gene. The CDR3 length is 13 residues. The CDR3 loop is CSVSREPGVEQFF. DNA for the CDR3: TGCAGCGTTAGCCGGGAACCAGGGGTTGAGCAGTTCTTC.

The sample holds many counts of this clonotype. The V gene is TRBV20-1, the J gene TRBJ1-6, with 7 bases fitting TRBD1. Trimming cost V 6 bases and J 9 bases; bases outside gene matches: 11. The CDR3 has 14 residues. Germline CDR1 reads DFQATT; CDR2 reads SNEGSKA (reference sequence). CDR3 residues: CSAKSPGGSSPLHF. CDR3 nucleotide sequence: TGCAGTGCCAAAAGTCCAGGGGGGAGTTCACCCCTCCACTTT.

This clonotype was detected many times. This chain's CDR3 is CASSIGTEAEQYF. DNA of the CDR3: TGCGCCAGCAGCATAGGGACAGAGGCCGAGCAGTACTTC. The V gene is TRBV5-1, the J gene TRBJ2-7, with 7 bases fitting TRBD1. Losses at the gene ends were 4 bases for V and 6 bases for J; bases not matched to a gene: 7. Germline CDR1 SGHRS, CDR2 YFSETQ. This CDR3 region has 13 residues.

This clonotype was found many times. The chain combines TRBV6-5 with TRBJ1-2; perhaps TRBD1 as D (6 bases). Germline CDR1 is MNHEY and CDR2 is SVGAGI. V shed 6 bases and J shed 5 bases, with 16 bases lying between them. This CDR3 region has 14 residues. The CDR3 here is CASSNTGTPYGYTF. For the CDR3, the DNA is TGTGCCAGCAGCAACACCGGGACACCATATGGCTACACCTTC.

This clonotype has at least ten counts. The rearrangement joins TRBV20-1 to TRBJ1-1, with 7 bases that match TRBD1. Unmatched junction bases numbered 10, after V lost 4 bases and J lost 5 bases. The germline V gene has CDR1 DFQATT and CDR2 SNEGSKA (reference sequence). There are 14 residues in the CDR3. In nucleotides, the CDR3 is TGCAGTGCTACCATCTCAGGGGGAAGGACTGAAGCTTTCTTT. Protein product: CSATISGGRTEAFF.

In this sample, this clonotype turned up many times. The gene calls are TRBV5-4 and TRBJ2-2; no clear D gene. There are 16 residues in the CDR3. Germline V gene sequence: CDR1 SGHNT, CDR2 YYREEE (reference sequence). V shed 3 bases and J shed 1 base, with 13 bases lying between them. For the CDR3, the DNA is TGTGCCAGCAGCTCACCCATCACCAAGAACACCGGGGAGCTGTTTTTT. It specifies CASSSPITKNTGELFF. The full variable domain, in which reference TRBV5-4 and TRBJ2-2 provide the parts outside the CDR3, is ETGVTQSPTHLIKTRGQQVTLRCSSQSGHNTVSWYQQALGQGPQFIFQYYREEENGRGNFPPRFSGLQFPNYSSELNVNALELDDSALYLCASSSPITKNTGELFFGEGSRLTVL.

Many counts were recorded for this clonotype. The rearrangement links TRBV5-8 to TRBJ1-1; D remains unclear. Germline assignment: CDR1 SGHTS and CDR2 YDEGEE. Between the trimmed V and J ends, which lost 1 base and 0 bases, there was a span of 13 bases. The CDR3 has 16 residues. The CDR3: CASSLPRVLLNTEAFF. The CDR3, as DNA: TGTGCCAGCAGCTTGCCCCGGGTCCTTTTGAACACTGAAGCTTTCTTT.

This clonotype appeared many times. This sequence joins TRBV5-1 and TRBJ2-1; 8 nucleotides line up with TRBD2. V lost 1 base, J lost 5 bases, and 5 bases stayed unmatched. The CDR3 runs 15 residues. Germline V lookup: CDR1 SGHRS, CDR2 YFSETQ. The CDR3 DNA reads TGCGCCAGCAGCTTGTCTAGCGGGTCAGACAATGAGCAGTTCTTC. Encoded protein: CASSLSSGSDNEQFF.

The chain links TRBV9 to TRBJ2-7, with 10 bases that match TRBD2. Looked up from germline, CDR1 is SGDLS and CDR2 is YYNGEE. Trimming removed 0 bases from V and 3 bases from J; junction bases left unmatched: 6. The CDR3 totals 16 residues. DNA of the CDR3: TGTGCCAGCAGCGTAGGGGGTCTAGCGGGAGTCTACGAGCAGTACTTC. Translating gives CASSVGGLAGVYEQYF. Looking up the rest from reference TRBV9 and TRBJ2-7 gives the full variable domain: DSGVTQTPKHLITATGQRVTLRCSPRSGDLSVYWYQQSLDQGLQFLIQYYNGEERAKGNILERFSAQQFPDLHSELNLSSLELGDSALYFCASSVGGLAGVYEQYFGPGTRLTVT.

Many counts were recorded for this clonotype. This sequence joins TRBV4-1 and TRBJ2-7; D is unclear. Germline loops: CDR1 MGHRA, CDR2 YSYEKL. This CDR3 comprises 15 residues. Trimming pared 1 base from V and 6 bases from J, leaving 16 bases between. This CDR3 is CASSQAEGLLSEQYF. In DNA form, the CDR3 reads TGCGCCAGCAGCCAAGCGGAAGGGCTACTTTCCGAGCAGTACTTC.

This clonotype came up many times. This sequence joins TRBV7-9 and TRBJ2-3; no clear D gene. Trimming cost V 5 bases and J 4 bases, with 10 bases left between them. Germline V gives CDR1 SEHNR, CDR2 FQNEAQ (reference sequence). CDR3 length equals 13 residues. The CDR3 coding sequence is TGTGCCAGCAGCCTCTCCCAGGCAGATACGCAGTATTTT. Its protein is CASSLSQADTQYF.

This clonotype was recorded many times. The chain joins TRBV14 to TRBJ1-2; D is perhaps TRBD1 (6 bases). The V gene's germline CDR1 is SGHDN and CDR2 FVKESK. V was cut by 3 bases and J by 4 bases, with 18 bases left in between. CDR3 length: 16 amino acids. Here the CDR3 reads CASSQTHGGGGYGYTF. CDR3 in DNA: TGTGCCAGCAGCCAGACCCACGGGGGGGGCGGCTATGGCTACACCTTC.

Many counts were recorded for this clonotype. The rearrangement joins TRBV4-2 to TRBJ2-7; 7 nucleotides align to TRBD2. CDR1 and CDR2 from the germline V gene are LGHNA and YNFKEQ. V was pared by 0 bases and J by 3 bases, with 8 bases of the junction left unmatched. The CDR3 contains 16 residues. The DNA for the CDR3 is TGTGCCAGCAGCCAAGATCTTAGCGGGTCCAGCTACGAGCAGTACTTC. It specifies CASSQDLSGSSYEQYF.

This clonotype was observed at least ten times. The rearrangement links TRBV28 to TRBJ2-7; D remains ambiguous. The V end lost 3 bases, the J end lost 4 bases, and 13 bases lay between the germline ends. Germline values: CDR1 MDHEN, CDR2 SYDVKM. The CDR3 totals 14 residues. CDR3 nucleotide sequence: TGTGCCAGCAGTTTCTTACAGAATCCTTACGAGCAGTACTTC. Its protein is CASSFLQNPYEQYF.

This clonotype came up many times. This chain joins TRBV20-1 and TRBJ2-4; TRBD1 matches 7 bases. CDR3 size: 14 residues. With V trimmed by 5 bases and J by 3 bases, 7 bases remained unmatched. CDR1 DFQATT and CDR2 SNEGSKA come from the germline V gene (reference sequence). The CDR3 here is CSASGGLVKNIQYF. The DNA of the CDR3 is TGCAGTGCTTCAGGGGGATTAGTCAAAAACATTCAGTACTTC.